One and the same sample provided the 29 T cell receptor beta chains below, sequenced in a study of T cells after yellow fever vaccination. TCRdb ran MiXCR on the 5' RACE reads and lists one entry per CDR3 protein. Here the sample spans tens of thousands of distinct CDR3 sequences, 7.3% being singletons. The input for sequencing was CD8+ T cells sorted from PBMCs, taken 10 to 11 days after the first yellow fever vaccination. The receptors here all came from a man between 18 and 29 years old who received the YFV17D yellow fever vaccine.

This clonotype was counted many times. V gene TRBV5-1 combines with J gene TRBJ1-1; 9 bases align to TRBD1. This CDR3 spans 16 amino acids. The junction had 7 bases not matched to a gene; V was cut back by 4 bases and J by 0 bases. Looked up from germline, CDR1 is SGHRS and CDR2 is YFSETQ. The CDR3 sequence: CASSPGDRELNTEAFF. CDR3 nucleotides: TGCGCCAGCAGCCCCGGGGACAGGGAGTTGAACACTGAAGCTTTCTTT.

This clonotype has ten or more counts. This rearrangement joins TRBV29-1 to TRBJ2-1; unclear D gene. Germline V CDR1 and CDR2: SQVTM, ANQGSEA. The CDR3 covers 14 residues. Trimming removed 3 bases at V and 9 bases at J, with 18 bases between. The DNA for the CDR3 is TGCAGCGTTGACGGCCTAGAGGAGTCATTTGAGCAGTTCTTC. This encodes CSVDGLEESFEQFF.

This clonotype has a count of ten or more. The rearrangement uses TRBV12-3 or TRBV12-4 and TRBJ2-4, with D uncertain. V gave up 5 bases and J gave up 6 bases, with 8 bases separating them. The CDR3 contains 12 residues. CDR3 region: CASSGLGNIQYF. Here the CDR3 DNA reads TGTGCCAGCAGTGGATTGGGAAACATTCAGTACTTC.

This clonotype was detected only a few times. CDR3 in amino acids: CASRDSSHSGNTIYF. CDR3 sequence (DNA): TGTGCCAGCAGGGACAGCAGCCACTCTGGAAACACCATATATTTT. This chain uses TRBV6-1 with TRBJ1-3; D possibly corresponds to TRBD1 (6 bases). This CDR3 is built from 15 residues. Between the trimmed V and J ends, which lost 6 bases and 0 bases, there was a span of 12 bases. Germline V gene data show CDR1 as MNHNS and CDR2 as SASEGT.

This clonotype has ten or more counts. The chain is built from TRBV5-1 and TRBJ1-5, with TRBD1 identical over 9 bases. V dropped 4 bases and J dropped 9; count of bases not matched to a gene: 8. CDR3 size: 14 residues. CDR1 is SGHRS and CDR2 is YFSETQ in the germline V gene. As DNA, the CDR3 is TGCGCCAGCAGCGAGGGACAGGGACCCTCGCCCCAGCATTTT. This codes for CASSEGQGPSPQHF.

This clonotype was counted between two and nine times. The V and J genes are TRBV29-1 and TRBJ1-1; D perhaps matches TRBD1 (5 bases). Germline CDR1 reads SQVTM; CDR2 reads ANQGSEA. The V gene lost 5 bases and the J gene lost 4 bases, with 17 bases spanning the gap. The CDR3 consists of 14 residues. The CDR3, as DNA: TGCAGCGTTCCCCCGGGACGGAGGACCACTGAAGCTTTCTTT. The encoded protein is CSVPPGRRTTEAFF.

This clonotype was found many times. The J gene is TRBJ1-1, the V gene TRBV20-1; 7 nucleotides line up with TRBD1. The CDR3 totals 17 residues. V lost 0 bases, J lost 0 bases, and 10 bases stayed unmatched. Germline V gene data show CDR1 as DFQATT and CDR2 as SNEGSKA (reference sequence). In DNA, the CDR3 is TGCAGTGCTAGAGATTCCCGACAGGGCGGCTTGAACACTGAAGCTTTCTTT. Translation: CSARDSRQGGLNTEAFF.

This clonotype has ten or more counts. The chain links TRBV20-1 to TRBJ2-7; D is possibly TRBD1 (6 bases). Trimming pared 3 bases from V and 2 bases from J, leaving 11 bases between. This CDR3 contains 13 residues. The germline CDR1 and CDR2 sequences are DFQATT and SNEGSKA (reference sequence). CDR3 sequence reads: CSASIGTPYEQYV. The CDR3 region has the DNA TGCAGTGCTAGTATCGGGACACCCTACGAGCAGTACGTC.

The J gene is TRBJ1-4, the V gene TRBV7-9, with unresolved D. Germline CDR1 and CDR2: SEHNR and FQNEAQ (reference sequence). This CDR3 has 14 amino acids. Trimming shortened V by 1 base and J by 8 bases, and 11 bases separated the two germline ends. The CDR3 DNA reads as TGTGCCAGCAGCTTAGTAGGGCTCGAGGAAAAACTGTTTTTT. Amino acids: CASSLVGLEEKLFF.

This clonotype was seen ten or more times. CDR3 nucleotides: TGTGCCAGCAGTCTAACAGGGGGCAGCTCCGGGGAGCTGTTTTTT. Amino acid sequence: CASSLTGGSSGELFF. The V call is TRBV7-8, the J call TRBJ2-2; 9 nucleotides align to TRBD1. Germline V lookup: CDR1 SGHVS, CDR2 FQNEAQ. CDR3 length: 15 residues. The junction had 8 bases not matched to a gene; V was cut back by 6 bases and J by 6 bases.

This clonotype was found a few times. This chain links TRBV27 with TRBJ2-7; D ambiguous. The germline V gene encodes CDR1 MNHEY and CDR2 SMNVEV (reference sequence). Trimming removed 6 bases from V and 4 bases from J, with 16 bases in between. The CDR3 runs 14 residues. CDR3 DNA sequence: TGTGCCAGCAGACCGGGCCTCGGTACATACGAGCAGTACTTC. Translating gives CASRPGLGTYEQYF.

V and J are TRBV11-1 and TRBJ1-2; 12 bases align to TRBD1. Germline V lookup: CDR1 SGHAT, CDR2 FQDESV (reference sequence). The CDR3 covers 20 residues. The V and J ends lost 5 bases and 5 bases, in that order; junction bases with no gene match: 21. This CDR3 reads CASSVSRDRGRPLPFYGYTF. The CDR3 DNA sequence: TGTGCCAGCAGCGTCTCCCGGGACAGGGGGCGACCCCTTCCTTTTTATGGCTACACCTTC. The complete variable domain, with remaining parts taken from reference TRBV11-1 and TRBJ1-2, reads EAEVAQSPRYKITEKSQAVAFWCDPISGHATLYWYRQILGQGPELLVQFQDESVVDDSQLPKDRFSAERLKGVDSTLKIQPAELGDSAMYLCASSVSRDRGRPLPFYGYTFGSGTRLTVV.

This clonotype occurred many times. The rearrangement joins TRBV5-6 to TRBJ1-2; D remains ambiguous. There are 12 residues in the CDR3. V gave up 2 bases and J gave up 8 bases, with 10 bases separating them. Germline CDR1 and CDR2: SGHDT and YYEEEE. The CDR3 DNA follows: TGTGCCAGCAGCTTCCGTGCTTGGGGCTACACCTTC. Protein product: CASSFRAWGYTF. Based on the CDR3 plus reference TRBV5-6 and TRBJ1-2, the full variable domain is DAGVTQSPTHLIKTRGQQVTLRCSPKSGHDTVSWYQQALGQGPQFIFQYYEEEERQRGNFPDRFSGHQFPNYSSELNVNALLLGDSALYLCASSFRAWGYTFGSGTRLTVV.

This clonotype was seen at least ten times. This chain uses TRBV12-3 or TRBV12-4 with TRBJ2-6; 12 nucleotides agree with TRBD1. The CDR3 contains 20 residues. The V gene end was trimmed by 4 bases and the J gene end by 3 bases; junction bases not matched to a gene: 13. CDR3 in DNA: TGTGCCAGCAGTTCCCCATGGGGGGGGACAGGGGGCATTGGGGCCAACGTCCTGACTTTC. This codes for CASSSPWGGTGGIGANVLTF.

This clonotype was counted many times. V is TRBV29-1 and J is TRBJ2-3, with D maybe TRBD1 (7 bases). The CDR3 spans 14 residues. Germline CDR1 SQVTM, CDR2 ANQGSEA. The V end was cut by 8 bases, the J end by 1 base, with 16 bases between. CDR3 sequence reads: CSLWRGRGTDTQYF. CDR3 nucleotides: TGCAGCCTTTGGAGGGGGCGCGGCACAGATACGCAGTATTTT.

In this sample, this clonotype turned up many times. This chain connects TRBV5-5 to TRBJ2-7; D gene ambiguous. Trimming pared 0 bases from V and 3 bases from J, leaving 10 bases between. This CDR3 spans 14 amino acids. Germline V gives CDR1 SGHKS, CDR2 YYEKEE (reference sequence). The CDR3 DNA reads TGTGCCAGCAGCTTGGTGGATAGCCACTACGAGCAGTACTTC. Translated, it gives CASSLVDSHYEQYF.

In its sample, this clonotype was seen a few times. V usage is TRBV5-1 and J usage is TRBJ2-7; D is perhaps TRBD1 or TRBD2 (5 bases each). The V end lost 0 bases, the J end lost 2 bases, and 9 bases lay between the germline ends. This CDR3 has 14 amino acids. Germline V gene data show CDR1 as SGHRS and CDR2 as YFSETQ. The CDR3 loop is CASSLAGTTYEQYV. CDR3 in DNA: TGCGCCAGCAGCTTGGCAGGGACCACCTACGAGCAGTACGTC.

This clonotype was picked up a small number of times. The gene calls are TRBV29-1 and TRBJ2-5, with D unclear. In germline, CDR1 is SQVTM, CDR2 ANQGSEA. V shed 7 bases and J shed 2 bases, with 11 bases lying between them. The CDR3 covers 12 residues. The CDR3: CSGITGQETQYF. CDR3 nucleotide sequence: TGCAGCGGGATTACCGGTCAAGAGACCCAGTACTTC.

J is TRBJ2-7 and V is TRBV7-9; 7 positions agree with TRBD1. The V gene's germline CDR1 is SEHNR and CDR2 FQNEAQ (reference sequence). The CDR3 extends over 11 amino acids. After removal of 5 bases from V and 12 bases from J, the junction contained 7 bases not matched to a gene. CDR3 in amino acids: CASSLGQDPYF. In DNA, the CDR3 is TGTGCCAGCAGCCTCGGACAGGACCCGTACTTC.

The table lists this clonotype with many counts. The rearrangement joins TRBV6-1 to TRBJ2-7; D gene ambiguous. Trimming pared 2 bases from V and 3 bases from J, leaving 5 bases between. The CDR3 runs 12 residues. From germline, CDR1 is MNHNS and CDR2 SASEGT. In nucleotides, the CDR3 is TGTGCCAGCAGTGAAAGGGTCTACGAGCAGTACTTC. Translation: CASSERVYEQYF.

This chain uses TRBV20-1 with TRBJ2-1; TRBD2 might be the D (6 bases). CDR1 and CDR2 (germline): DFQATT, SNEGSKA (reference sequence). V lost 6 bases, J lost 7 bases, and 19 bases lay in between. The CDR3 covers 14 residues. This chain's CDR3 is CSASKSQEGNEQFF. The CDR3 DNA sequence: TGCAGTGCCTCCAAATCACAGGAGGGGAATGAGCAGTTCTTC.

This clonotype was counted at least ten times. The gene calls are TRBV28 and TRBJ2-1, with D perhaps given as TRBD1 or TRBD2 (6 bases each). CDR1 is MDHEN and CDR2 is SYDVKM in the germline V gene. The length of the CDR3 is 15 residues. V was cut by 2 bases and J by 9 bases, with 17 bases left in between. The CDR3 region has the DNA TGTGCCAGCAGTTTAAGGTCGGGGGCTACGGGTGAGCAGTTCTTC. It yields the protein CASSLRSGATGEQFF.

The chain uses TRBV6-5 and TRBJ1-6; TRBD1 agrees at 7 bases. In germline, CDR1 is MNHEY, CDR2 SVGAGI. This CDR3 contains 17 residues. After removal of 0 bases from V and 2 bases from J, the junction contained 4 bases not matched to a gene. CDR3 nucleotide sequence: TGTGCCAGCAGTTACTCCTTCGGGACAGCCTATAATTCACCCCTCCACTTT. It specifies CASSYSFGTAYNSPLHF.

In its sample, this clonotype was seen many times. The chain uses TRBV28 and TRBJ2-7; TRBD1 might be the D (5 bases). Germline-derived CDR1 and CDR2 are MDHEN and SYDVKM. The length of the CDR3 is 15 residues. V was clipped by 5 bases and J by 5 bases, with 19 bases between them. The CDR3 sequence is CASSLGAAGIDEQYF. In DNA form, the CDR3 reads TGTGCCAGCAGTCTTGGGGCGGCAGGGATCGACGAGCAGTACTTC.

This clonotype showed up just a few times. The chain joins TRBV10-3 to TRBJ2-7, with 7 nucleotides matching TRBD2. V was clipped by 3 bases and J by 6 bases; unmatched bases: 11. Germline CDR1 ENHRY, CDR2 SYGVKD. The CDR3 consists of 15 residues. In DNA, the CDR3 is TGTGCCATCAGTGATAGCCCAAGCGGGGTGCTCGAGCAGTACTTC. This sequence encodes CAISDSPSGVLEQYF.

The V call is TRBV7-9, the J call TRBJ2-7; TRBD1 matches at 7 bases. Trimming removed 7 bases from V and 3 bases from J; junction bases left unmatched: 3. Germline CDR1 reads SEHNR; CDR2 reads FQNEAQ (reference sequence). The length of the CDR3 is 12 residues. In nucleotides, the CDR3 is TGTGCCAGCACTCAGGGGGACTACGAGCAGTACGTC. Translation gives CASTQGDYEQYV.

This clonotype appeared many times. As DNA, the CDR3 is TGTGCCAGCGGCGAATACAGGGAGGGGGCAGCTAATGAAAAACTGTTTTTT. Residues: CASGEYREGAANEKLFF. The chain employs TRBV6-1 and TRBJ1-4; 7 bases line up with TRBD1. The CDR3 is 17 amino acids. Germline CDR1 is MNHNS and CDR2 is SASEGT. Trimming cost V 8 bases and J 3 bases; bases outside gene matches: 15.

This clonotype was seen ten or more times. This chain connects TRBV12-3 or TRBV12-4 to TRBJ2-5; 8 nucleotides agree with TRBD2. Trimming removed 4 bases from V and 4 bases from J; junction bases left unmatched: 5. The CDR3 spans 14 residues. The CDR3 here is CASSSQAGVETQYF. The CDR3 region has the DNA TGTGCCAGCAGTTCCCAAGCGGGGGTAGAGACCCAGTACTTC.

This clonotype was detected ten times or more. CDR3 bases: TGTGCCAGCAGCCTGACCCTAAGGGGTAGTGAGCAGTACTTC. As protein: CASSLTLRGSEQYF. The rearrangement links TRBV7-9 to TRBJ2-7, with D possibly matching TRBD1 (5 bases). V shed 5 bases and J shed 7 bases, with 18 bases lying between them. The CDR3 has 14 residues. The germline CDR1 and CDR2 sequences are SEHNR and FQNEAQ (reference sequence).